One and the same sample provided the 23 T cell receptor beta chains below, sequenced in a study of OX40 agonist ivuxolimab in advanced cancers. Profiling relied on immunoSEQ multiplex PCR, and the TCRdb table lists in-frame clones only, not all of them. Of approximately 33,000 clones listed, about nine tenths are singletons. The sample in question was CD4+ or CD8+ T cells sorted from blood, obtained in a trial of the OX40 agonist ivuxolimab. These receptors were obtained from an adult with an advanced solid tumor such as melanoma, head and neck, liver or kidney cancer.

This chain joins TRBV19 and TRBJ1-4, with D perhaps matching TRBD1 (5 bases). Trimming removed 7 bases at V and 9 bases at J, with 15 bases between. Per the germline V gene, CDR1 is LNHDA and CDR2 is SQIVND (reference sequence). The CDR3 extends over 13 amino acids. CDR3 sequence: CASTRAGLKKLFF. CDR3 sequence (DNA): TGTGCCAGTACGCGGGCAGGGTTAAAAAAACTGTTTTTT.

The count of this clone is one. The chain joins TRBV6-5 to TRBJ2-5, with a possible D match to TRBD2 (6 bases). Germline V lookup: CDR1 MNHEY, CDR2 SVGAGI. The CDR3 sequence is 14 residues long. V was cut by 2 bases and J by 2 bases, with 9 bases left in between. In nucleotides, the CDR3 is TGTGCCAGCAGTTACGGGACTTCTCAAGAGACCCAGTACTTC. Protein sequence: CASSYGTSQETQYF.

The CDR3, as DNA: TGCGCCAGCAGCTTGGCCTGGAGGGCCGTTTACAATGAGCAGTTCTTC. Its protein product is CASSLAWRAVYNEQFF. This chain uses TRBV5-1 with TRBJ2-1; D might be TRBD2 (6 bases). The CDR3 is made up of 16 amino acids. The V end was cut by 0 bases, the J end by 4 bases, with 14 bases between. Germline V gives CDR1 SGHRS, CDR2 YFSETQ.

The V call is TRBV6-5, the J call TRBJ2-7, with D perhaps TRBD1 or TRBD2 (5 bases each). Germline lookup yields CDR1 MNHEY and CDR2 SVGAGI. The V end lost 2 bases, the J end lost 3 bases, and 11 bases lay between the germline ends. CDR3 size: 14 residues. Written as DNA, the CDR3 is TGTGCCAGCAGTTACGGGGGACGGATCTACGAGCAGTACTTC. Translation: CASSYGGRIYEQYF.

This clone showed up just once. V is TRBV6-5 and J is TRBJ1-1; a possible D gene is TRBD1 (5 bases). Trimming took 4 bases from V and 3 from J, leaving 18 bases between them. Germline CDR1 MNHEY, CDR2 SVGAGI. This CDR3 has 16 residues. CDR3 coding DNA: TGTGCCAGCAGTTGGGGACTTTGGGCCAGGCACACTGAAGCTTTCTTT. Encoded protein: CASSWGLWARHTEAFF.

The chain combines TRBV27 with TRBJ2-7; 8 bases fit TRBD1. The length of the CDR3 is 12 residues. Per germline, CDR1 MNHEY and CDR2 SMNVEV (reference sequence). The J segment lost 3 bases and the V segment lost 8 bases, leaving 3 bases of the junction unmatched. DNA of the CDR3: TGTGCCAGCGGAACAGGGGGCTACGAGCAGTACTTC. It is translated as CASGTGGYEQYF.

This chain links TRBV9 with TRBJ2-1, with TRBD2 identical over 9 bases. This CDR3 spans 15 amino acids. Trimming took 4 bases from V and 2 from J; bases not matched to a gene: 4. The germline CDR1 and CDR2 sequences are SGDLS and YYNGEE. CDR3 bases: TGTGCCAGCAGCACAGCGGGAGGTGCCTACAATGAGCAGTTCTTC. This sequence encodes CASSTAGGAYNEQFF.

The V call is TRBV7-9, the J call TRBJ2-1, with 12 bases that match TRBD1. The CDR3 runs to 16 residues. V lost 5 bases, J lost 8 bases, and 10 bases stayed unmatched. CDR1 and CDR2 (germline): SEHNR, FQNEAQ (reference sequence). The DNA of the CDR3 is TGTGCCAGCAGCCCTACCCCGGGACAGGGGGCTTATGAGCAGTTCTTC. It translates to CASSPTPGQGAYEQFF. Together with reference TRBV7-9 and TRBJ2-1, the CDR3 gives the full variable domain: DTGVSQNPRHKITKRGQNVTFRCDPISEHNRLYWYRQTLGQGPEFLTYFQNEAQLEKSRLLSDRFSAERPKGSFSTLEIQRTEQGDSAMYLCASSPTPGQGAYEQFFGPGTRLTVL.

This rearrangement joins TRBV4-3 to TRBJ1-2, with 8 positions matching TRBD1. Germline lookup yields CDR1 LGHNA and CDR2 YSLEER. Trimming removed 0 bases from V and 8 bases from J; junction bases left unmatched: 5. This CDR3 is built from 14 residues. The CDR3 protein is CASSQDRGHDGYTF. The CDR3 DNA sequence: TGCGCCAGCAGCCAAGACAGGGGGCATGACGGCTACACCTTC.

The rearrangement links TRBV5-4 to TRBJ1-1; perhaps TRBD1 as D (6 bases). CDR1 and CDR2 (germline): SGHNT, YYREEE (reference sequence). The CDR3 extends over 13 amino acids. V dropped 3 bases and J dropped 4 bases, with 10 bases sitting between them. Here the CDR3 DNA reads TGTGCCAGCAGCTCGGACAGTACCACTGAAGCTTTCTTT. It translates to CASSSDSTTEAFF.

The chain uses TRBV5-1 and TRBJ2-7, with a tentative D call TRBD2 (6 bases). From germline, CDR1 is SGHRS and CDR2 YFSETQ. The CDR3 loop spans 15 amino acids. Deletions cut 0 bases from V and 5 bases from J, with 15 bases between. The CDR3 region has the DNA TGCGCCAGCAGCTTGGGACACCTTTGGGGGGACGAGCAGTACTTC. Residues: CASSLGHLWGDEQYF.

This chain links TRBV28 with TRBJ1-6; a possible D gene is TRBD1 (5 bases). The CDR3 runs 15 residues. Trimming took off 4 bases at V and 5 bases at J, with 12 bases between the two ends. The germline V gene has CDR1 MDHEN and CDR2 SYDVKM. The CDR3 DNA reads as TGTGCCAGCAGTTCGGGGACGGGGGATAATTCACCCCTCCACTTT. This gives the protein CASSSGTGDNSPLHF. Filled out from reference TRBV28 and TRBJ1-6, the complete variable domain reads DVKVTQSSRYLVKRTGEKVFLECVQDMDHENMFWYRQDPGLGLRLIYFSYDVKMKEKGDIPEGYSVSREKKERFSLILESASTNQTSMYLCASSSGTGDNSPLHFGNGTRLTVT.

This rearrangement joins TRBV7-3 to TRBJ1-1; D call uncertain. V gave up 1 base and J gave up 4 bases, with 7 bases separating them. This CDR3 comprises 13 residues. Germline-derived CDR1 and CDR2 are SGHTA and FQGTGA. The CDR3 nucleotides read TGTGCCAGCAGCTTAAGGTTAGGCACTGAAGCTTTCTTT. It yields the protein CASSLRLGTEAFF.

This clone was recorded many times. J is TRBJ2-7 and V is TRBV10-3; maybe TRBD2 (5 bases). This CDR3 has 13 amino acids. Germline CDR1 ENHRY, CDR2 SYGVKD. Trimming stripped 7 bases from V and 3 bases from J, with 13 bases between. The CDR3 bases are TGTGCCATCAAAGGGCCAGAGGGCTACGAGCAGTACTTC. It translates to CAIKGPEGYEQYF.

This clone was recorded only once. The chain couples TRBV30 to TRBJ2-5; no firm D call. V was clipped by 2 bases and J by 2 bases, with 9 bases between them. The CDR3 runs to 13 residues. Germline V gene sequence: CDR1 GTSNPN, CDR2 SVGIG (reference sequence). CDR3 residues: CAWSRTEQETQYF. The CDR3 DNA is TGTGCCTGGAGTAGGACGGAACAAGAGACCCAGTACTTC.

The chain recombines TRBV14 with TRBJ2-7; the D gene is possibly TRBD2 (6 bases). In germline, CDR1 is SGHDN, CDR2 FVKESK. The germline V and J ends were trimmed by 1 base and 3 bases, with 16 bases remaining between them. The CDR3 extends over 16 amino acids. The CDR3 bases are TGTGCCAGCAGCCAAGGGGTCAGACTAGGGGACTACGAGCAGTACTTC. Translation: CASSQGVRLGDYEQYF.

The V and J genes are TRBV9 and TRBJ2-1; D is unclear. Trimming took off 4 bases at V and 5 bases at J, with 16 bases between the two ends. CDR1 SGDLS and CDR2 YYNGEE come from the germline V gene. The CDR3 has 15 amino acids. CDR3: CASSPRLQSNNEQFF. The CDR3 DNA reads as TGTGCCAGCAGCCCCCGACTCCAAAGCAACAATGAGCAGTTCTTC.

The rearrangement uses TRBV11-1 and TRBJ2-7; 7 nucleotides align to TRBD2. Germline CDR1 and CDR2: SGHAT and FQDESV (reference sequence). V gave up 5 bases and J gave up 7 bases; unmatched junction bases: 14. The CDR3 sequence is 15 residues long. The CDR3 DNA sequence: TGTGCCAGCAGCCCCATTTCGGGGAGGGTAGCGGAGCAGTACTTC. It translates to CASSPISGRVAEQYF.

This chain joins TRBV6-4 and TRBJ2-1; TRBD1 matches 12 bases. J gave up 0 bases and V 6 bases, and 12 bases lay outside the gene matches. This CDR3 contains 19 residues. Germline V gene sequence: CDR1 MRHNA, CDR2 SNTAGT. CDR3 in DNA: TGTGCCAGCAGATATACCGGGACAGGGGGCCCCAGCTCCTACAATGAGCAGTTCTTC. Its protein is CASRYTGTGGPSSYNEQFF.

The CDR3 region is CASSLLNNEQFF. Written as DNA, the CDR3 is TGTGCCAGCAGTTTACTGAACAATGAGCAGTTCTTC. This rearrangement joins TRBV28 to TRBJ2-1; D uncertain. Germline V CDR1 and CDR2: MDHEN, SYDVKM. The CDR3 runs 12 residues. V was clipped by 2 bases and J by 5 bases, with 4 bases between them.

The chain links TRBV4-3 to TRBJ1-1; D not resolved. The CDR3 is 13 residues long. Looked up from germline, CDR1 is LGHNA and CDR2 is YSLEER. V gave up 4 bases and J gave up 1 base, with 7 bases separating them. The CDR3 nucleotides are TGCGCCAGCAGCCCGCGAGGGAACACTGAAGCTTTCTTT. Translating gives CASSPRGNTEAFF.

The genes are TRBV9 and TRBJ2-2; 10 bases map to TRBD2. Germline CDR1 and CDR2: SGDLS and YYNGEE. CDR3 length: 15 amino acids. The trim removed 2 bases at V and 5 bases at J, leaving 3 bases unmatched. DNA for the CDR3: TGTGCCAGCAGCGTGAGCGGGAGGGGGACCGGGGAGCTGTTTTTT. As protein: CASSVSGRGTGELFF.

This chain connects TRBV7-8 to TRBJ2-7; 7 bases line up with TRBD1. CDR1 and CDR2 from the germline V gene are SGHVS and FQNEAQ. The J segment lost 0 bases and the V segment lost 5 bases, leaving 10 bases of the junction unmatched. The CDR3 covers 16 residues. The CDR3 here is CASSPYRGQSSYEQYF. CDR3 DNA sequence: TGTGCCAGCAGCCCGTACAGGGGTCAAAGCTCCTACGAGCAGTACTTC.